This T cell receptor beta chain was sequenced in a study of Graves' ophthalmopathy and Graves' hyperthyroidism. About the study: There was a collection of peripheral blood at initial diagnosis, before any treatment.

Germline V gives CDR1 MDHEN, CDR2 SYDVKM. J lost 0 bases, V lost 7 bases, and 17 bases had no gene match. The CDR3 runs 18 residues. 7.5 to 10 ml of fresh blood yielded the PBMCs by density gradient. RNA served as the template for amplifying TCR beta CDR3 regions. The library came from an HTBI-primed first-round RT-PCR and a second-round multiplex PCR. TCRdb re-called the multiplex PCR reads with MiXCR, one entry per CDR3 protein. The table records about 170,000 distinct CDR3 sequences, less than 45% of them present only once. This clonotype came up many times. The source of this sequence is a woman in her thirties or forties with Graves' ophthalmopathy. The chain has TRBV28 and TRBJ1-2, with 7 bases fitting TRBD1. The material sequenced was peripheral blood. CDR3 region: CASTSAPPGTVTNYGYTF. CDR3 coding DNA: TGTGCCAGCACCTCAGCCCCCCCCGGGACAGTAACTAACTATGGCTACACCTTC.